These 7 T cell receptor beta chains share one sample of origin, sequenced in a study of cytomegalovirus exposure and HLA in healthy donors. Libraries were prepared by immunoSEQ multiplex PCR; TCRdb keeps only in-frame clonotypes and omits some of them. Of around 200,000 clones in the sample, 88% were seen once. Sequenced input: PBMCs. These receptors were collected from a woman aged 18-29 years in good health and CMV-seronegative.

V is TRBV19 and J is TRBJ1-2; 8 nucleotides agree with TRBD1. Germline V CDR1 and CDR2: LNHDA, SQIVND (reference sequence). CDR3 length: 13 residues. After removal of 7 bases from V and 4 bases from J, the junction contained 5 bases not matched to a gene. For the CDR3, the DNA is TGTGCCAGTAAAATGACAGGGGTCTATGGCTACACCTTC. Its translation is CASKMTGVYGYTF. Supplemented by reference TRBV19 and TRBJ1-2, the full variable domain reads DGGITQSPKYLFRKEGQNVTLSCEQNLNHDAMYWYRQDPGQGLRLIYYSQIVNDFQKGDIAEGYSVSREKKESFPLTVTSAQKNPTAFYLCASKMTGVYGYTFGSGTRLTVV.

The chain employs TRBV6-5 and TRBJ1-1; tentative D call: TRBD1 (5 bases). V was clipped by 5 bases and J by 4 bases, with 14 bases between them. This CDR3 is 14 amino acids long. Germline CDR1 MNHEY, CDR2 SVGAGI. The CDR3: CASSISLGGTEAFF. For the CDR3, the DNA is TGTGCCAGCAGTATCTCCCTGGGGGGCACTGAAGCTTTCTTT.

The chain carries TRBV4-1 and TRBJ1-2; maybe TRBD1 (5 bases). This CDR3 has 15 amino acids. Germline CDR1 and CDR2: MGHRA and YSYEKL. The V and J ends lost 3 bases and 8 bases respectively, with 19 bases between them. The CDR3 is CASSQGGWEAGGYTF. For the CDR3, the DNA is TGCGCCAGCAGCCAGGGGGGGTGGGAGGCCGGCGGCTACACCTTC.

This clone was seen a handful of times. The chain joins TRBV19 to TRBJ1-5, with D unclear. The CDR3 contains 13 residues. Germline V gives CDR1 LNHDA, CDR2 SQIVND (reference sequence). Trimming took 3 bases from V and 6 from J, leaving 9 bases between them. CDR3 protein: CASSIELGQPQHF. The DNA for the CDR3 is TGTGCCAGTAGTATTGAGCTCGGTCAGCCCCAGCATTTT.

The chain uses TRBV10-3 and TRBJ2-3; TRBD2 matches 8 bases. Germline V CDR1 and CDR2: ENHRY, SYGVKD. The CDR3 has 16 residues. With V trimmed by 5 bases and J by 3 bases, 10 bases remained unmatched. The CDR3 DNA reads TGTGCCATCAGTTCTCCGGGACTAGATGGAACAGATACGCAGTATTTT. Amino acid sequence: CAISSPGLDGTDTQYF.

The CDR3 nucleotides are TGTGCCAGCAGTTACTCCGGGACTGACCAAGAGACCCAGTACTTC. Residues: CASSYSGTDQETQYF. The chain recombines TRBV6-5 with TRBJ2-5; tentatively, D is TRBD2 (6 bases). This CDR3 spans 15 amino acids. Germline CDR1 is MNHEY and CDR2 is SVGAGI. V lost 0 bases, J lost 0 bases, and 8 bases lay in between.

This chain connects TRBV19 to TRBJ2-1; 8 positions agree with TRBD2. Trimming at V came to 4 bases and at J to 3 bases, leaving 5 bases not matched to a gene. CDR3 length: 15 residues. The V gene's germline CDR1 is LNHDA and CDR2 SQIVND (reference sequence). CDR3 protein: CASSTFGTSYNEQFF. Here the CDR3 DNA reads TGTGCCAGTAGTACCTTCGGGACTAGCTACAATGAGCAGTTCTTC.